This T cell receptor beta chain was captured in a study of CD8+ T cells in alopecia areata. RNA extraction and reverse transcription yielded cDNA as sequencing template. Generated by immunoSEQ multiplex PCR, the TCRdb table keeps only in-frame clones and is missing some. The sample records approximately 12,000 clones, about three fifths being singletons. CDR3 length: 14 amino acids. Trimming cost V 6 bases and J 5 bases; bases outside gene matches: 7. Germline loops: CDR1 SGHVS, CDR2 FNYEAQ. This clone was seen more than once but under ten times. The investigators collected lesional scalp punch biopsies and peripheral blood from alopecia areata patients.

The sample was skin. The sequence was obtained from a human donor with alopecia areata. The chain has TRBV7-6 and TRBJ2-5; the match to TRBD1 covers 9 bases. CDR3 nucleotide sequence: TGTGCCAGCAGTGATACAGGGGGCTGGGAGACCCAGTACTTC. Protein sequence: CASSDTGGWETQYF.